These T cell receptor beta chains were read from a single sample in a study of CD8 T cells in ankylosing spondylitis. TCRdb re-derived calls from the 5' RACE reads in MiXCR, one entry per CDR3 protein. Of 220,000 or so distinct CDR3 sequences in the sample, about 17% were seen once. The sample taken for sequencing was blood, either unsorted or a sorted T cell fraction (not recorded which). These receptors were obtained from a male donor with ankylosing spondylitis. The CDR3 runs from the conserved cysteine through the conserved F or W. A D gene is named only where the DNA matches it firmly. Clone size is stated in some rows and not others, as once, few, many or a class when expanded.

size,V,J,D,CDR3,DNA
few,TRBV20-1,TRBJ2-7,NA,CSARDQNYEQYF,TGCAGTGCTAGGGACCAGAACTACGAGCAGTACTTC
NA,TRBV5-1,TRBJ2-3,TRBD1,CASSLKTGGSTDTQYF,TGCGCCAGCAGCTTGAAGACAGGGGGCAGCACAGATACGCAGTATTTT
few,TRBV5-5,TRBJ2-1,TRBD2,CASSLWAGGQVEQFF,TGTGCCAGCAGCTTGTGGGCGGGGGGGCAGGTTGAGCAGTTCTTC
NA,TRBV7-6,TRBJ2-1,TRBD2,CASSSGTSEGYNEQFF,TGTGCCAGCAGCTCTGGGACTAGCGAGGGCTACAATGAGCAGTTCTTC
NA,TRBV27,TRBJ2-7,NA,CASSLSPLYEQYF,TGTGCCAGCAGTTTATCGCCTTTGTACGAGCAGTACTTC
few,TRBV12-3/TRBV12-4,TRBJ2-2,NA,CASSPSWGDTTGELFF,TGTGCCAGCAGTCCGAGTTGGGGGGACACGACCGGGGAGCTGTTTTTT
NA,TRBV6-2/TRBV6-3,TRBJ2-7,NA,CASSYPGVGYF,TGTGCCAGCAGTTACCCCGGTGTGGGGTACTTC
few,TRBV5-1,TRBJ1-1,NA,CASSLGFGDTEAFF,TGCGCCAGCAGCTTGGGGTTTGGGGACACTGAAGCTTTCTTT
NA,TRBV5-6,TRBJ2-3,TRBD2,CASSLSWRGGPDTQYF,TGTGCCAGCAGCTTGTCATGGCGGGGGGGCCCAGATACGCAGTATTTT
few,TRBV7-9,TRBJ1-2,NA,CASSSELTEALGYTF,TGTGCCAGCAGCTCGGAGCTAACTGAAGCACTTGGCTACACCTTC
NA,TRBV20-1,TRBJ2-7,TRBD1,CSALRTGHEQYF,TGCAGTGCTCTCAGGACAGGCCACGAGCAGTACTTC
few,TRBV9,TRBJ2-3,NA,CASSVVPGTDTQYF,TGTGCCAGCAGCGTAGTTCCGGGGACCGATACGCAGTATTTT
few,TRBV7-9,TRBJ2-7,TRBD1,CASSSTGTGAAEQYF,TGTGCCAGCAGCTCCACCGGGACAGGGGCGGCCGAGCAGTACTTC
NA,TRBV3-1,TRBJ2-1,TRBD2,CASSQEVASGINNEQFF,TGTGCCAGCAGCCAAGAGGTAGCTAGCGGGATAAACAATGAGCAGTTCTTC
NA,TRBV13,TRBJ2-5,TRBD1,CASSNGTGGARKETQYF,TGTGCCAGCAGCAACGGGACAGGGGGCGCGAGGAAGGAGACCCAGTACTTC
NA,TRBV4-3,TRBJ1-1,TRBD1,CASSQKTGTEAFF,TGCGCCAGCAGCCAAAAGACAGGGACTGAAGCTTTCTTT
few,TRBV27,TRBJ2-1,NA,CASSLPGRTEDNEQFF,TGTGCCAGCAGTTTACCGGGACGGACAGAAGACAATGAGCAGTTCTTC
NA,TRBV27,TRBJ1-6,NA,CASGSAGNSPLHF,TGTGCCAGCGGATCAGCGGGTAATTCACCCCTCCACTTT
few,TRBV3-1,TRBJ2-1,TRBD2,CASSQVPLGLAISYNEQFF,TGTGCCAGCAGCCAAGTGCCCCTGGGACTAGCGATCTCCTACAATGAGCAGTTCTTC
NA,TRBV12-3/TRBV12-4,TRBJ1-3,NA,CASSLGHLLSGNTIYF,TGTGCCAGCAGTTTAGGGCACCTCCTCTCTGGAAACACCATATATTTT
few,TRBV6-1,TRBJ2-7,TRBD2,CASTSGGGLDEQYF,TGTGCCAGCACCTCTGGGGGGGGATTAGACGAGCAGTACTTC
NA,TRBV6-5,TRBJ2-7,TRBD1,CASSWPGTGTYEQYF,TGTGCCAGCAGTTGGCCCGGGACAGGGACCTACGAGCAGTACTTC
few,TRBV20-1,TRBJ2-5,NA,CSALAVLYQETQYF,TGCAGTGCGTTAGCGGTCTTGTACCAAGAGACCCAGTACTTC
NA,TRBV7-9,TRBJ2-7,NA,CASISSEGYEQYF,TGTGCCAGCATAAGCAGCGAGGGCTACGAGCAGTACTTC
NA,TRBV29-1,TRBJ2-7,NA,CSVEGDGSYEQYF,TGCAGCGTGGAGGGGGACGGCTCCTACGAGCAGTACTTC
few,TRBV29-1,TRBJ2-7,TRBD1,CSARTPGQGTYEQYF,TGCAGCGCCCGCACCCCCGGACAGGGGACCTACGAGCAGTACTTC
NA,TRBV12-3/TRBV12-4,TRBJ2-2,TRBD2,CASTLIRGSGTGELFF,TGTGCCAGCACCCTTATCCGCGGGAGTGGGACCGGGGAGCTGTTTTTT
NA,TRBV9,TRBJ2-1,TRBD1,CASSVADRGNEQFF,TGTGCCAGCAGCGTAGCGGACAGGGGGAATGAGCAGTTCTTC
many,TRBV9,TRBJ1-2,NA,CASSVGGDYGYTF,TGTGCCAGCAGCGTAGGGGGAGACTATGGCTACACCTTC
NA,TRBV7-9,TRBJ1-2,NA,CASSGLFWTAYGYTF,TGTGCCAGCAGCGGACTATTTTGGACAGCCTATGGCTACACCTTC
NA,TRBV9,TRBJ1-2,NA,CASRSGGNYGYTF,TGTGCCAGCAGATCGGGCGGGAACTATGGCTACACCTTC